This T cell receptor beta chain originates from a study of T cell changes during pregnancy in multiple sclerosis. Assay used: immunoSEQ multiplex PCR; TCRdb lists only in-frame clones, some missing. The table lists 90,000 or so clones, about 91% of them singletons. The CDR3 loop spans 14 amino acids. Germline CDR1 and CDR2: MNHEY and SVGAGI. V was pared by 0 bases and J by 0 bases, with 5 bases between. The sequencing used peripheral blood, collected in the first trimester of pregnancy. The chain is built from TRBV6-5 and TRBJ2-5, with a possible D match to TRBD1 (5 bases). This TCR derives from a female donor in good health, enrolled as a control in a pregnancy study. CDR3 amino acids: CASSYSGHQETQYF. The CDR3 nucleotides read TGTGCCAGCAGTTACTCGGGGCACCAAGAGACCCAGTACTTC.